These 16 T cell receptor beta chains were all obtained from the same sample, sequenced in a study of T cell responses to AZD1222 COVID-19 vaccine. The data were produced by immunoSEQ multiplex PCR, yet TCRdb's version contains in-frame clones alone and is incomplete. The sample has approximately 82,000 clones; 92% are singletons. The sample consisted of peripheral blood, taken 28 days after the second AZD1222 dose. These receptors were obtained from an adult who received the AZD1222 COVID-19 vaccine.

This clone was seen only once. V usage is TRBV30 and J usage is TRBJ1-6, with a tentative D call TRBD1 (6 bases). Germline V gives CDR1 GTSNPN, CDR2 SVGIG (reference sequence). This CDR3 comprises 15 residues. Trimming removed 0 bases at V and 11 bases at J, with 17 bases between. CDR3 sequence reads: CAWSVLGGGETPLHF. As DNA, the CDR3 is TGTGCCTGGAGTGTACTAGGAGGGGGGGAGACACCCCTCCACTTT.

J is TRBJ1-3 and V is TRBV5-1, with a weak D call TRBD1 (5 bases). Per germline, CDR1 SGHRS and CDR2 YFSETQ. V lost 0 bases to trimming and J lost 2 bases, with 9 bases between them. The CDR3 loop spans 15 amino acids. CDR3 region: CASSLVGVTGNTIYF. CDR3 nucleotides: TGCGCCAGCAGCTTGGTGGGGGTCACTGGAAACACCATATATTTT.

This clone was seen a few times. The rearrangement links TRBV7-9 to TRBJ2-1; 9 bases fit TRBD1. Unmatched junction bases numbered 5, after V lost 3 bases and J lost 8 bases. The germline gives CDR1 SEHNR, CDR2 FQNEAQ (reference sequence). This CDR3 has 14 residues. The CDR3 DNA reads TGTGCCAGCAGCTTGACAGGGGGGGCCGATGAGCAGTTCTTC. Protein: CASSLTGGADEQFF.

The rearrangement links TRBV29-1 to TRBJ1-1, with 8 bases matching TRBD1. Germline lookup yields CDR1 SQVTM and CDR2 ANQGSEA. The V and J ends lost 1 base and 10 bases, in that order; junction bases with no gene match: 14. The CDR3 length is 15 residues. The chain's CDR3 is CSVEGQGGQGGGAFF. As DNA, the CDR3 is TGCAGCGTTGAAGGTCAAGGCGGACAGGGTGGTGGAGCTTTCTTT.

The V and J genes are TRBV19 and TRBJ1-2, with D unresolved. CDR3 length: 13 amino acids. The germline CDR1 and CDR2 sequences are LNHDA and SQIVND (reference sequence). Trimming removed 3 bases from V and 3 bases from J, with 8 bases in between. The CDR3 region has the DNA TGTGCCAGTAGTATTCCACAGCACTATGGCTACACCTTC. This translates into CASSIPQHYGYTF.

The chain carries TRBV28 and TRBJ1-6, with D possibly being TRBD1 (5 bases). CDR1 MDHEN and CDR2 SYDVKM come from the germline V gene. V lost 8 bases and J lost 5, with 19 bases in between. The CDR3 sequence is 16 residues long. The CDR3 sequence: CASHKFGRGNNSPLHF. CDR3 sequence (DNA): TGTGCCAGCCATAAATTTGGGAGGGGCAATAATTCACCCCTCCACTTT.

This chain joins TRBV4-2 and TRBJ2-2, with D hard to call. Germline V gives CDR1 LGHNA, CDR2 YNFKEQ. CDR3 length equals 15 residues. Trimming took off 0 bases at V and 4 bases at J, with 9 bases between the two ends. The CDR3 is CASSQEGWGTGELFF. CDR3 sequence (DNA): TGTGCCAGCAGCCAAGAAGGGTGGGGCACCGGGGAGCTGTTTTTT.

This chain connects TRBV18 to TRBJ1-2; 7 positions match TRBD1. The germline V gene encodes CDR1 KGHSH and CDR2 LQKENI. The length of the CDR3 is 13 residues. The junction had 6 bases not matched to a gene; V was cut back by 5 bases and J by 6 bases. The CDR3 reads CASSTRDSDGYTF. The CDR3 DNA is TGTGCCAGCTCAACCCGGGACAGTGATGGCTACACCTTC.

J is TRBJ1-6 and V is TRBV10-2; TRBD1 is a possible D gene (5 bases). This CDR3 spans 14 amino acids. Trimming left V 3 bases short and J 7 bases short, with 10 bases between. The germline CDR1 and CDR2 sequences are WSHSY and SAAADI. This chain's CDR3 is CASSDTGTNSPLHF. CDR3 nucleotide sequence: TGCGCCAGCAGTGATACGGGGACCAATTCACCCCTCCACTTT.

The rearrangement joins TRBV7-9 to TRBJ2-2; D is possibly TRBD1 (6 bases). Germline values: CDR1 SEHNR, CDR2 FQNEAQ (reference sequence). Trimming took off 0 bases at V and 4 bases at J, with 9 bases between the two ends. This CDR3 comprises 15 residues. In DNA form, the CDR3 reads TGTGCCAGCAGCTTAGCCAGGGGCGGCACCGGGGAGCTGTTTTTT. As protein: CASSLARGGTGELFF.

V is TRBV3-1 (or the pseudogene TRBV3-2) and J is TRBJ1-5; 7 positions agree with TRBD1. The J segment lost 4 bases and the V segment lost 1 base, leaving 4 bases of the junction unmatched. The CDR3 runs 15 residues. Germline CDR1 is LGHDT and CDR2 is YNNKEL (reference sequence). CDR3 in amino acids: CASSQGTGKNQPQHF. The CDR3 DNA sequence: TGTGCCAGCAGCCAAGGGACAGGTAAAAATCAGCCCCAGCATTTT.

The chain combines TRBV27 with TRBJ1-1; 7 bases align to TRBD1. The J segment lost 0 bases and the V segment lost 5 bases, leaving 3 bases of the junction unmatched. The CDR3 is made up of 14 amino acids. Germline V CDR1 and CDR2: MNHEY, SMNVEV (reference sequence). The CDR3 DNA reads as TGTGCCAGCAGTCGACAGGGCCTGAACACTGAAGCTTTCTTT. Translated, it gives CASSRQGLNTEAFF.

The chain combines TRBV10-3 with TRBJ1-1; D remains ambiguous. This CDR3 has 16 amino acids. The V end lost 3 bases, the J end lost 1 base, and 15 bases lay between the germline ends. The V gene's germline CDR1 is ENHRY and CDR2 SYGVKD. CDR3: CAISEPPTRKNTEAFF. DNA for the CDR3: TGTGCCATCAGTGAACCCCCAACACGAAAGAACACTGAAGCTTTCTTT.

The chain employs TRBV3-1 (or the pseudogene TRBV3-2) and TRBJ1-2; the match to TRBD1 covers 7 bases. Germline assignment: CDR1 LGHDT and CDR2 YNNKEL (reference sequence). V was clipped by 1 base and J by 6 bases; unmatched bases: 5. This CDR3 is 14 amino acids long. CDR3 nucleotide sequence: TGTGCCAGCAGCCAAGCCTTGAGGGGGCATGGCTACACCTTC. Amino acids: CASSQALRGHGYTF.

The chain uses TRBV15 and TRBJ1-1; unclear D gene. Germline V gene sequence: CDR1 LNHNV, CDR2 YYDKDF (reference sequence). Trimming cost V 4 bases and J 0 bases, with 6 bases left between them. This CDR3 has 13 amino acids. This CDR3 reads CATSITVNTEAFF. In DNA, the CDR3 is TGTGCCACCAGCATTACCGTGAACACTGAAGCTTTCTTT.

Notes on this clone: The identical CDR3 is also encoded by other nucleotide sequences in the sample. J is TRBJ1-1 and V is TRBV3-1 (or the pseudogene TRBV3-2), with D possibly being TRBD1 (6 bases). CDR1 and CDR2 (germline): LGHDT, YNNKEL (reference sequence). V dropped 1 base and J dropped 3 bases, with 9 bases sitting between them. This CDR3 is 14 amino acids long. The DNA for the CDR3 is TGTGCCAGCAGCCAAGTACAGGGCTACACTGAAGCTTTCTTT. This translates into CASSQVQGYTEAFF.